This is a list of T cell receptor beta chains from one sample in a study of shared clonotypes between healthy human individuals. Here immunoSEQ multiplex PCR was the method, and the copy in TCRdb shows in-frame clones only, minus some. This sample has over 150,000 clones, with roughly 70% found just once. Sequences were obtained from memory CD4+ T cells sorted from blood. These receptors were obtained from a man aged 25-45 years in good health. Both conserved end residues are part of each CDR3. The D gene is left open where the match is weak. Clone size, where shown, is once, few, many, or a class for clones that have expanded.

clone_size,d_call,j_call,cdr3_length,v_call,cdr3_nt,cdr3_aa
few,NA,TRBJ2-7,15,TRBV18,TGTGCCAGCTCACCACCGCGGACGACGGGCTACGAGCAGTACTTC,CASSPPRTTGYEQYF
once,NA,TRBJ2-3,13,TRBV18,TGTGCCAGCCGGGCCTCGCCCCCAGATACGCAGTATTTT,CASRASPPDTQYF
NA,NA,TRBJ2-7,14,TRBV6-1,TGTGCCAGCAGCCAGGGGGGGGTAGTCTACGAGCAGTACTTC,CASSQGGVVYEQYF
many,TRBD1,TRBJ2-7,16,TRBV11-2,TGTGCCAGCAGCCCCCTCCGTAGGACAGGGGACTACGAGCAGTACTTC,CASSPLRRTGDYEQYF
NA,TRBD2,TRBJ2-1,16,TRBV7-9,TGTGCCAGCAGCTTAGGGACTAGCGGGACTTACAATGAGCAGTTCTTC,CASSLGTSGTYNEQFF
few,TRBD1,TRBJ1-1,17,TRBV7-2,TGTGCCAGCAGCCGGGACAGGGGAAGGGGCTGGGCGGCTGAAGCTTTCTTT,CASSRDRGRGWAAEAFF
NA,NA,TRBJ2-7,17,TRBV5-1,TGCGCCAGCAGCTTGTACTTTTGGGCAGGGAGTTCCTACGAGCAGTACTTC,CASSLYFWAGSSYEQYF
medium-sized,TRBD1,TRBJ1-1,13,TRBV5-1,TGCGCCAGCAGCTATGGACAGGGCACTGAAGCTTTCTTT,CASSYGQGTEAFF
NA,TRBD1,TRBJ2-1,16,TRBV11-3,TGTGCCAGCAGCTTAAGTGGGACAGTTTCCTACAATGAGCAGTTCTTC,CASSLSGTVSYNEQFF
NA,TRBD2,TRBJ2-3,15,TRBV4-2,TGTGCCAGCAGCCAAGGACTAGCGGACACAGATACGCAGTATTTT,CASSQGLADTDTQYF
NA,NA,TRBJ1-1,14,TRBV5-4,TGTGCCAGCACCTTTCGGGGGGTGAACACTGAAGCTTTCTTT,CASTFRGVNTEAFF
NA,TRBD2,TRBJ2-1,15,TRBV7-3,TGTGCCAGCAGCGTCGGACTAGCGGAGTACAATGAGCAGTTCTTC,CASSVGLAEYNEQFF
NA,TRBD1,TRBJ2-7,12,TRBV30,TGTGCCCTCGCGCAGGGGGCCCACGAGCAGTACTTC,CALAQGAHEQYF
NA,NA,TRBJ2-2,16,TRBV7-9,TGTGCCAGCAGCTTTAGGCGGGGACCGAACACCGGGGAGCTGTTTTTT,CASSFRRGPNTGELFF
NA,NA,TRBJ2-3,21,TRBV28,TGTGCCAGCAGTTTAGGCGCCCGACTGACCGACTTACTTGGGGACACAGATACGCAGTATTTT,CASSLGARLTDLLGDTDTQYF
once,NA,TRBJ2-1,16,TRBV5-1,TGCGCCAGCAGCTTGGTACCGGGAGTCGGCTACAATGAGCAGTTCTTC,CASSLVPGVGYNEQFF